Reported below is one TCR beta chain. V lost 4 bases, J lost 3 bases, and 9 bases lay in between. The CDR3 is 14 residues long. Per germline, CDR1 MNHEY and CDR2 SVGAGI. TCRdb's table, derived via immunoSEQ multiplex PCR, lists solely in-frame clones and lacks some. The sample shows 80,000 to 100,000 clones, 85% to 90% of them seen only once. The data are from a study of T cell responses to AZD1222 COVID-19 vaccine. This TCR was recovered from an adult who received the AZD1222 COVID-19 vaccine. Sequencing was performed on peripheral blood, taken 28 days after the second AZD1222 dose. The J gene is TRBJ1-4, the V gene TRBV6-5; tentatively, D is TRBD1 (6 bases). Written as DNA, the CDR3 is TGTGCCAGCAGTTTCGACAGGTCTAATGAAAAACTGTTTTTT. Translating it yields CASSFDRSNEKLFF.